These T cell receptor beta chains were read from a single sample in a study of neurological immune-mediated disorders. From the 5' RACE reads, TCRdb called clonotypes with MiXCR, one entry per CDR3 protein. This table holds 55,000 to 75,000 distinct CDR3 sequences, approximately 13% found once. The sequencing input was PBMCs. The receptors were sampled from a female donor with HTLV-1-associated myelopathy (HAM/TSP). The CDR3 runs from the conserved cysteine through the conserved F or W. The D gene is left open where the match is weak. Size tells how often a clone was seen (once, few, many) or the class of an expanded clone, and some rows leave it out.

>-|-|TRBV7-2|TRBJ2-2
TGTGCCAGCAGCTCGACCCGGGGGCAAACCGGGGAGCTGTTTTTT
CASSSTRGQTGELFF
>many|-|TRBV9|TRBJ2-1
TGTGCCAGCAGCTTCGGAGGGGCGAGCTTCTACAATGAGCAGTTCTTC
CASSFGGASFYNEQFF
>many|TRBD2|TRBV10-3|TRBJ2-1
TGTGCCATCAGTGGGGCGGGGGGCCTATCTGAGCAGTTCTTC
CAISGAGGLSEQFF
>many|TRBD1|TRBV28|TRBJ2-1
TGTGCCAGCAGTTTAACAGGGGGTGAGCAGTTCTTC
CASSLTGGEQFF
>many|-|TRBV20-1|TRBJ2-3
TGCAGTGCTAGACCCAGCGGTCACACAGATACGCAGTATTTT
CSARPSGHTDTQYF
>many|TRBD2|TRBV5-1|TRBJ2-1
TGCGCCAGCAGCTTGGACCTAGCGGGGGCCAACGGGAATGAGCAGTTCTTC
CASSLDLAGANGNEQFF
>many|TRBD1|TRBV2|TRBJ1-4
TGTGCCAGCAGTGTTAACAGGGGGCACGAAAAACTGTTTTTT
CASSVNRGHEKLFF
>-|-|TRBV5-1|TRBJ2-7
TGCGCCAGCAGCTTGGCGGAACTAGCCGACAACGAGCAGTACTTC
CASSLAELADNEQYF
>many|-|TRBV7-9|TRBJ2-1
TGTGCCAGCAGCTTATTAACGGGGAATACGTTCAATGAGCAGTTCTTC
CASSLLTGNTFNEQFF
>many|TRBD2|TRBV6-5|TRBJ2-3
TGTGCCAGCAGTTACTCGGGACTAGCGGGGGTTACAGATACGCAGTATTTT
CASSYSGLAGVTDTQYF
>many|-|TRBV5-1|TRBJ2-1
TGCGCCAGCAGCTTTTCAGGGACCAACTCGGATGAGCAGTTCTTC
CASSFSGTNSDEQFF
>few|-|TRBV12-3/TRBV12-4|TRBJ2-2
TGTGCCAGCAGTTACGCCCCGTCGGCAGGGGACCCCGGGGAGCTGTTTTTT
CASSYAPSAGDPGELFF
>-|-|TRBV19|TRBJ2-7
TGTGCCAGTAGTATATTAAACGAGCAGTACTTC
CASSILNEQYF
>many|TRBD1|TRBV10-3|TRBJ1-2
TGTGCCATCAGGAAGACAGGGGGCGCCGATGGCTACACCTTC
CAIRKTGGADGYTF
>many|-|TRBV5-1|TRBJ2-1
TGCGCCAGCAGCGCGGGACAGAGCTCCTACAATGAGCAGTTCTTC
CASSAGQSSYNEQFF
>-|-|TRBV28|TRBJ1-5
TGTGCCAGCAGTTTCTTAACTTCGCCCCAGCATTTT
CASSFLTSPQHF
>-|-|TRBV5-1|TRBJ2-5
TGCGCCAGCAGCTTGTTGCCAGGGTCCGACCAAGAGACCCAGTACTTC
CASSLLPGSDQETQYF
>many|-|TRBV29-1|TRBJ2-3
TGCAGCGCCGCGGACAGCACAGATACGCAGTATTTT
CSAADSTDTQYF
>many|TRBD2|TRBV5-6|TRBJ2-7
TGTGCCAGCAGCGAGGGAGGGCAAGTAGGCTACGAGCAGTACTTC
CASSEGGQVGYEQYF
>many|-|TRBV5-1|TRBJ1-1
TGCGCCAGCAGCTTGGGCCGGTCTATGAACACTGAAGCTTTCTTT
CASSLGRSMNTEAFF
>once|-|TRBV15|TRBJ2-3
TGTGCCACCAGCAGAAACGAGGCGGATACGCAGTATTTT
CATSRNEADTQYF
>many|TRBD1|TRBV28|TRBJ2-7
TGTGCCAGCAGTTTGCCTGCCCAGGGGGCGGACGAGCAGTACTTC
CASSLPAQGADEQYF
>many|-|TRBV7-2|TRBJ2-7
TGTGCCAGCAGCTTCCGGGACACCCTCCGTCACGAGCAGTACTTC
CASSFRDTLRHEQYF
>-|TRBD1|TRBV28|TRBJ2-4
TGTGCCAGCAGTTTATCGGCAGGGGGTACGAACATTCAGTACTTC
CASSLSAGGTNIQYF
>-|-|TRBV4-1|TRBJ1-1
TGCGCCAGCAGTCAAGTGGTAGGACGTATGAACACTGAAGTTTTCTTT
CASSQVVGRMNTEVFF
>many|TRBD1|TRBV15|TRBJ1-1
TGTGCCACCAGCAGACCTTCCCAGGGGGCAAGCGGGGCAGCTTTCTTT
CATSRPSQGASGAAFF
>many|TRBD2|TRBV20-1|TRBJ2-3
TGCAGTGCTAGAGGAAGAGTTAGCGGGGGTCTCCCGGTTACGCAGTATTTT
CSARGRVSGGLPVTQYF
>many|TRBD2|TRBV5-1|TRBJ2-7
TGCGCCAGCAGCTCATCTAGCGGGGGAAGCTCCTACGAGCAGTACTTC
CASSSSSGGSSYEQYF
>many|-|TRBV28|TRBJ2-2
TGTGCCAGCAGCACAGACAGGCCACGTAGACTAGCTCAACGGGTTTCCGGGGAGCTGTTTTTT
CASSTDRPRRLAQRVSGELFF
>-|-|TRBV20-1|TRBJ2-1
TGCAGTGCTAAAGGGCCCCTCGCGACCGAGCAGTTCTTC
CSAKGPLATEQFF
>many|-|TRBV6-5|TRBJ2-5
TGTGCCAGCAGTTACCGACTAGGCGAGACCCAGTACTTC
CASSYRLGETQYF
>many|TRBD2|TRBV20-1|TRBJ2-7
TGCAGTGCTAGGAGCGTGACCATAAGGCAGGGACTAGCGGACGAGCAGTACTTC
CSARSVTIRQGLADEQYF
>many|TRBD1|TRBV12-3/TRBV12-4|TRBJ2-5
TGTGCCAGCAGTCTGACAGGGACAGAGACCCAGTACTTC
CASSLTGTETQYF
>few|-|TRBV3-1|TRBJ2-7
TGTGCCAGCAGCCAAGATGAACGGGGAGGCGAGCAGTACTTC
CASSQDERGGEQYF
>many|TRBD2|TRBV28|TRBJ2-7
TGTGCCAGCAGTCCCGCGGGAGGGAGGGAGCAGTACTTC
CASSPAGGREQYF
>medium-sized|TRBD2|TRBV4-2|TRBJ2-1
TGCGCCAGCAGCGGGACTAGCGGGTACAATGAGCAGTTCTTC
CASSGTSGYNEQFF
>many|TRBD1|TRBV25-1|TRBJ2-7
TGTGCCAGCAGTAGACAGGGCATAATTGATGAGCAGTACTTC
CASSRQGIIDEQYF
>few|TRBD2|TRBV5-1|TRBJ2-3
TGCGCCAGTTCGTCAGCGGGGGTGGGTGATACGCAGTATTTT
CASSSAGVGDTQYF
>-|TRBD1|TRBV5-5|TRBJ1-5
TGTGCCAGCAGCTTGGGGGGGGACAGCTCAAATCAGCCCCAGCATTTT
CASSLGGDSSNQPQHF
>many|TRBD1|TRBV5-5|TRBJ2-7
TGTGCCAGCAGACAAAACTTCGGGACAGGGCGTTACGAGCAGTACTTC
CASRQNFGTGRYEQYF